These 15 T cell receptor beta chains were all obtained from the same sample, sequenced in a study of vaccination and CD4 T cells after COVID-19. These receptors have no identified antigens. Researchers used the Oncomine TCR Beta short-read assay to sequence DNA from cultured CD4+ T cells. TCRdb passed the PCR reads through MiXCR, listing each CDR3 protein once. The table has some 20,000 distinct CDR3 sequences, 55% seen once. The treatment is: approximately 9-day PBMC culture with coronavirus spike peptide pools or control peptides (ViraFEST assay). The sequenced material came from CD4+ T cells from blood, cultured in vitro. The receptors come from a human donor who had recovered from COVID-19.

The gene calls are TRBV11-3 and TRBJ1-1, with D uncertain. This CDR3 is built from 14 residues. Germline values: CDR1 SGHNT, CDR2 YENEEA. Trimming took off 0 bases at V and 7 bases at J, with 12 bases between the two ends. The CDR3 loop reads CASSLDAGRVEAFF. In DNA, the CDR3 is TGTGCCAGCAGCTTAGATGCGGGCCGAGTTGAAGCTTTCTTT.

This clonotype has a handful of counts. This chain connects TRBV27 to TRBJ1-2; D perhaps matches TRBD1 (5 bases). Trimming stripped 2 bases from V and 9 bases from J, with 25 bases between. Looked up from germline, CDR1 is MNHEY and CDR2 is SMNVEV (reference sequence). The length of the CDR3 is 17 residues. CDR3 residues: CASSLRTPRDPSVSYTF. DNA of the CDR3: TGTGCCAGCAGTTTAAGGACACCGCGGGACCCTTCCGTAAGCTACACCTTC.

The chain couples TRBV10-3 to TRBJ2-1, with 11 nucleotides matching TRBD2. There are 19 residues in the CDR3. J was trimmed by 10 bases and V by 5 bases; bases with no gene match: 22. CDR1 and CDR2 from the germline V gene are ENHRY and SYGVKD. CDR3: CAISKIAGGPAGGNREQFF. The CDR3 DNA sequence: TGTGCCATCAGTAAGATAGCGGGAGGGCCAGCGGGAGGTAATCGAGAGCAGTTCTTC.

This clonotype turned up a few times. The chain's CDR3 is CASSRGTDEQYF. The CDR3, as DNA: TGTGCCAGCAGCCGGGGGACGGACGAGCAGTACTTC. The J gene is TRBJ2-7, the V gene TRBV25-1; possibly TRBD2 for D (6 bases). The CDR3 runs 12 residues. Per the germline V gene, CDR1 is MGHDK and CDR2 is SYGVNS. With 6 bases removed from V and 5 bases from J, the gap between germline ends came to 11 bases.

This clonotype was detected only a few times. V usage is TRBV6-5 and J usage is TRBJ1-2, with D perhaps matching TRBD1 (6 bases). Trimming took off 2 bases at V and 2 bases at J, with 12 bases between the two ends. This CDR3 region has 15 residues. The germline CDR1 and CDR2 sequences are MNHEY and SVGAGI. For the CDR3, the DNA is TGTGCCAGCAGTTACAGGGGGACGGGCAACTATGGCTACACCTTC. Its protein product is CASSYRGTGNYGYTF.

This clonotype showed up just a few times. The V and J genes are TRBV29-1 and TRBJ1-2, with a tentative D call TRBD1 (6 bases). This CDR3 is built from 13 residues. V lost 6 bases and J lost 2, with 13 bases in between. Germline CDR1 SQVTM, CDR2 ANQGSEA. This chain's CDR3 is CSVRRGSNYGYTF. The CDR3 coding sequence is TGCAGCGTCCGCAGGGGATCCAACTATGGCTACACCTTC. Filled out from reference TRBV29-1 and TRBJ1-2, the complete variable domain reads SAVISQKPSRDICQRGTSLTIQCQVDSQVTMMFWYRQQPGQSLTLIATANQGSEATYESGFVIDKFPISRPNLTFSTLTVSNMSPEDSSIYLCSVRRGSNYGYTFGSGTRLTVV.

A few counts support this clonotype. The V call is TRBV4-2, the J call TRBJ2-3; 12 bases agree with TRBD2. Unmatched junction bases numbered 4, after V lost 4 bases and J lost 2 bases. The germline V gene has CDR1 LGHNA and CDR2 YNFKEQ. The CDR3 has 16 amino acids. As DNA, the CDR3 is TGTGCCAGCAGCCGGAGACTAGCGGGAGTCACAGATACGCAGTATTTT. Its translation: CASSRRLAGVTDTQYF.

The chain has TRBV5-5 and TRBJ1-2, with 9 bases identical to TRBD1. This CDR3 comprises 15 residues. V shed 4 bases, J shed 7 bases, and the junction held 11 bases outside the gene matches. CDR1 and CDR2 from the germline V gene are SGHKS and YYEKEE (reference sequence). This CDR3 is CASSVSHRGPGGYTF. The CDR3, as DNA: TGTGCCAGCAGCGTATCCCACAGGGGGCCTGGTGGCTACACCTTC.

Points on this clonotype: At one end, the junction sequence differs from germline, possibly due to a read error. The rearrangement joins TRBV5-4 to TRBJ2-4; D not resolved. Germline CDR1 reads SGHNT; CDR2 reads YYREEE (reference sequence). The CDR3 consists of 15 residues. The CDR3 sequence: CASSLGGLGQNIQCF. CDR3 sequence (DNA): TGTGCCAGCAGCTTGGGGGGATTAGGCCAAAACATTCAGTGCTTC.

This clonotype was seen a single time. This chain joins TRBV6-2 or TRBV6-3 and TRBJ2-1, with 10 bases aligning to TRBD2. The V segment lost 3 bases and the J segment 6 bases; nucleotides outside the gene matches: 17. The CDR3 consists of 19 residues. Germline V gene data show CDR1 as MNHEY and CDR2 as SVGEGT. CDR3 nucleotide sequence: TGTGCCAGCAGTTATACACCGGTGGGGCTAGCGGGAGAGGGCAATGAGCAGTTCTTC. This gives the protein CASSYTPVGLAGEGNEQFF.

The chain employs TRBV28 and TRBJ2-5, with D perhaps TRBD2 (7 bases). This CDR3 spans 14 amino acids. V lost 7 bases, J lost 4 bases, and 16 bases lay in between. Germline assignment: CDR1 MDHEN and CDR2 SYDVKM. The CDR3 DNA reads TGTGCCAGCATCGGCGGGGGCGGTGGAGAGACCCAGTACTTC. It is translated as CASIGGGGGETQYF.

The chain employs TRBV20-1 and TRBJ2-7; possible D gene TRBD1, 8 bases. The V gene lost 1 base and the J gene lost 2 bases, with 15 bases spanning the gap. From germline, CDR1 is DFQATT and CDR2 SNEGSKA (reference sequence). The CDR3 runs to 15 residues. The CDR3 loop is CSARVHRGGAYEQYF. The CDR3 nucleotides read TGCAGTGCTAGAGTGCACAGGGGGGGGGCCTACGAGCAGTACTTC.

This sequence joins TRBV6-1 and TRBJ1-1; D is perhaps TRBD1 (5 bases). Germline V gene data show CDR1 as MNHNS and CDR2 as SASEGT. V was clipped by 6 bases and J by 2 bases, with 13 bases between them. The CDR3 spans 14 residues. The CDR3: CASRETDTNTEAFF. The CDR3 DNA sequence: TGTGCCAGCAGGGAGACAGACACAAACACTGAAGCTTTCTTT.

CDR3 DNA: TGTGCCAGCAGCTTACAGCGGGGGCAGAACACCGGGGAGCTGTTTTTT. It specifies CASSLQRGQNTGELFF. V usage is TRBV5-4 and J usage is TRBJ2-2; the match to TRBD2 covers 8 bases. Germline-derived CDR1 and CDR2 are SGHNT and YYREEE (reference sequence). The ends lost 2 bases at V and 1 base at J; junction bases unmatched: 4. CDR3 length equals 16 residues.

The chain has TRBV5-4 and TRBJ1-2, with 9 nucleotides matching TRBD1. V lost 0 bases to trimming and J lost 2 bases; unmatched junction nucleotides: 5. CDR1 SGHNT and CDR2 YYREEE come from the germline V gene (reference sequence). This CDR3 is built from 16 residues. The CDR3 DNA reads TGTGCCAGCAGCTTGGGAGGGACAGGGCCGAACTATGGCTACACCTTC. Protein product: CASSLGGTGPNYGYTF.